A selection of T cell receptor beta chains follows, all from one sample in a study of T cell responses to AZD1222 COVID-19 vaccine. Some clones are missing from TCRdb's copy, which holds only in-frame ones; the method was immunoSEQ multiplex PCR. Among 100,000 or so clones listed, more than 75% were seen once. This sample comprised peripheral blood, obtained on day 0 of AZD1222 vaccination. The receptors here all came from an adult in good health. Each CDR3 is given with its conserved first and last residue. D genes are given only for firm matches. The listing skips clone size in some rows; elsewhere it reads once, few, many or a size class.

v_call	j_call	d_call	clone_size	cdr3_aa	cdr3_nt
TRBV5-1	TRBJ1-6	-	-	CASSIGLLITPLHF	TGCGCCAGCAGCATCGGACTCCTAATTACACCCCTCCACTTT
TRBV7-9	TRBJ2-5	TRBD2	few	CASSPTPAGRETQYF	TGTGCCAGCAGCCCGACACCAGCGGGAAGAGAGACCCAGTACTTC
TRBV30	TRBJ1-2	TRBD1	-	CAWTTRQGGDGYTF	TGTGCCTGGACCACTCGACAGGGCGGGGATGGCTACACCTTC
TRBV18	TRBJ2-7	TRBD1	-	CASSPGRQGSTYEQYF	TGTGCCAGCTCACCAGGGAGACAGGGGAGTACCTACGAGCAGTACTTC
TRBV29-1	TRBJ2-5	TRBD2	-	CSVRGGEETQYF	TGCAGCGTTCGGGGGGGGGAAGAGACCCAGTACTTC
TRBV27	TRBJ2-1	TRBD1	-	CASSFWDSYNEQFF	TGTGCCAGCAGTTTCTGGGACAGCTACAATGAGCAGTTCTTC
TRBV6-1	TRBJ2-6	-	-	CASSESPGSGANVLTF	TGTGCCAGCAGTGAAAGTCCCGGTTCAGGGGCCAACGTCCTGACTTTC
TRBV6-5	TRBJ1-5	-	-	CAGGEGAYSNQPQHF	TGTGCCGGAGGGGAAGGGGCGTATAGCAATCAGCCCCAGCATTTT
TRBV19	TRBJ1-6	-	many	CASSTLKMVYNSPLHF	TGTGCCAGTAGTACGTTGAAAATGGTATATAATTCACCCCTCCACTTT
TRBV10-2	TRBJ2-7	-	-	CASSGGPYEQYF	TGCGCCAGCAGTGGGGGTCCCTACGAGCAGTACTTC
TRBV19	TRBJ1-2	-	-	CASSIAGLEVDYGYTF	TGTGCCAGTAGTATAGCGGGTTTGGAGGTGGACTATGGCTACACCTTC
TRBV2	TRBJ1-1	-	-	CASYRVTEAFF	TGTGCCAGCTACAGGGTCACTGAAGCTTTCTTT
TRBV9	TRBJ1-6	TRBD1	-	CASSDQTGAAPNSPLHF	TGTGCCAGCAGCGACCAGACAGGGGCCGCGCCCAATTCACCCCTCCACTTT
TRBV18	TRBJ1-2	TRBD1	-	CASSPPTGGHGYTF	TGTGCCAGCTCACCACCGACAGGGGGCCATGGCTACACCTTC
TRBV18	TRBJ1-1	-	few	CASSPPTGWRNTEAFF	TGTGCCAGCTCACCACCAACGGGGTGGAGGAACACTGAAGCTTTCTTT
TRBV6-6	TRBJ2-7	TRBD2	-	CASSYGGGREQYF	TGTGCCAGCAGTTACGGGGGGGGTCGCGAGCAGTACTTC
TRBV5-1	TRBJ1-2	-	once	CASSLEVDYGYTF	TGCGCCAGCAGCTTGGAGGTGGACTATGGCTACACCTTC
TRBV9	TRBJ1-2	TRBD1	-	CASSVGQGSNGGYTF	TGTGCCAGCAGCGTTGGACAGGGCAGTAACGGTGGCTACACCTTC
TRBV5-4	TRBJ2-7	TRBD1	-	CASSPGTGASYEQYF	TGTGCCAGCAGCCCCGGGACAGGGGCTTCCTACGAGCAGTACTTC
TRBV6-5	TRBJ1-2	-	few	CASSYLLMGANGYTF	TGTGCCAGCAGTTACCTCCTCATGGGGGCGAATGGCTACACCTTC
TRBV18	TRBJ1-2	TRBD1	-	CASSPILKPGQGSGYTF	TGTGCCAGCTCACCGATACTCAAGCCGGGACAGGGGTCCGGCTACACCTTC
TRBV15	TRBJ1-3	-	-	CATSRDQGSGNTIYF	TGTGCCACCAGCAGAGATCAGGGGAGTGGAAACACCATATATTTT
TRBV30	TRBJ1-1	TRBD1	-	CAWEKGAAEAFF	TGTGCCTGGGAGAAGGGGGCCGCTGAAGCTTTCTTT
TRBV7-6	TRBJ1-1	TRBD1	-	CASSRDSNTEAFF	TGTGCCAGCAGCAGGGACAGCAACACTGAAGCTTTCTTT
TRBV4-1	TRBJ1-1	TRBD1	-	CASSPWTGVLNTEAFF	TGCGCCAGCAGCCCGTGGACAGGGGTATTGAACACTGAAGCTTTCTTT
TRBV2	TRBJ2-6	-	-	CASRQRNSGANVLTF	TGTGCCAGCCGACAGCGGAACTCTGGGGCCAACGTCCTGACTTTC
TRBV15	TRBJ1-1	TRBD1	-	CATSRGQGLVTEAFF	TGTGCCACCAGCAGGGGACAGGGGTTGGTAACTGAAGCTTTCTTT
TRBV18	TRBJ2-7	-	-	CASSPGGNYEQYF	TGTGCCAGCTCACCAGGAGGCAACTACGAGCAGTACTTC
TRBV7-3	TRBJ1-2	-	-	CASSERPGLAGYTF	TGTGCCAGCAGTGAACGTCCCGGGCTTGCTGGCTACACCTTC
TRBV19	TRBJ2-7	-	-	CASSRPGYEQYF	TGTGCCAGTAGTAGGCCGGGTTACGAGCAGTACTTC
TRBV7-9	TRBJ2-7	TRBD2	-	CASSQLGTSSYEQYF	TGTGCCAGCAGCCAGTTGGGGACTAGCTCCTACGAGCAGTACTTC
TRBV4-2	TRBJ2-1	-	-	CASSHTAQGIDEQFF	TGTGCCAGCAGTCATACAGCACAGGGAATCGATGAGCAGTTCTTC
TRBV13	TRBJ2-3	-	-	CASSYPSRTHTQYF	TGTGCCAGCAGCTACCCTTCCAGAACGCATACGCAGTATTTT
TRBV3-1/TRBV3-2	TRBJ2-1	TRBD2	-	CASSAIRGEGEQFF	TGTGCCAGCAGCGCCATCCGGGGGGAGGGAGAGCAGTTCTTC
TRBV6-5	TRBJ1-2	TRBD1	-	CASGDRSTYGYTF	TGTGCCAGCGGGGACAGGTCCACCTATGGCTACACCTTC
TRBV4-1	TRBJ1-2	TRBD1	few	CASYGQDGRGYTF	TGCGCCAGCTACGGACAGGACGGACGGGGCTACACCTTC
TRBV5-4	TRBJ2-3	-	-	CASSPTGGVTDTQYF	TGTGCCAGCAGTCCAACCGGGGGAGTCACAGATACGCAGTATTTT
TRBV6-5	TRBJ1-5	-	few	CASSYSKSQTQHF	TGTGCCAGCAGTTACTCGAAGTCTCAGACCCAGCATTTT
TRBV11-3	TRBJ2-7	-	-	CASSLAHGQRGSYEQYF	TGTGCCAGCAGCTTAGCCCACGGACAGAGGGGATCCTACGAGCAGTACTTC
TRBV4-3	TRBJ2-3	-	-	CASSPTFKSTDTQYF	TGCGCCAGCAGCCCAACCTTTAAGAGCACAGATACGCAGTATTTT
TRBV12-5	TRBJ1-5	-	-	CASGGGTLRQPQHF	TGTGCTAGTGGTGGGGGGACTTTACGTCAGCCCCAGCATTTT
TRBV27	TRBJ2-7	TRBD1	-	CASSLSKGNPDRVPYEQYF	TGTGCCAGCAGTTTATCTAAAGGCAACCCGGACAGGGTCCCTTACGAGCAGTACTTC
TRBV6-5	TRBJ1-1	-	-	CASSRASMVNTEAFF	TGTGCCAGCAGCAGGGCTAGTATGGTAAACACTGAAGCTTTCTTT
TRBV9	TRBJ2-7	TRBD2	-	CASSGGGTSGVYEQYF	TGTGCCAGCAGCGGGGGAGGGACTAGCGGGGTCTACGAGCAGTACTTC
TRBV13	TRBJ1-5	-	-	CASSLGNQPQHF	TGTGCCAGCAGCTTAGGAAATCAGCCCCAGCATTTT
TRBV28	TRBJ1-3	-	-	CASSAVNTIYF	TGTGCCAGCAGTGCGGTGAACACCATATATTTT
TRBV4-3	TRBJ1-2	-	-	CASSQDVPANYGYTF	TGCGCCAGCAGCCAAGATGTCCCAGCTAACTATGGCTACACCTTC
TRBV11-2	TRBJ2-4	-	-	CASSLEFGGKNIQYF	TGTGCCAGCAGCTTAGAATTCGGCGGCAAAAACATTCAGTACTTC
TRBV6-5	TRBJ2-5	TRBD2	few	CASSPPGGQETQYF	TGTGCCAGCAGTCCCCCGGGGGGGCAAGAGACCCAGTACTTC
TRBV7-2	TRBJ1-1	-	-	CASSLGRENTEAFF	TGTGCCAGCAGCTTAGGTCGAGAGAACACTGAAGCTTTCTTT
TRBV6-4	TRBJ2-3	TRBD1	-	CASSEGQGASDTQYF	TGTGCCAGCAGTGAGGGACAGGGGGCATCAGATACGCAGTATTTT